This TCR beta chain was sequenced during a study of graft-versus-host responses after intestinal transplantation. The wider study: Recipients were given multivisceral, liver-intestinal, or isolated intestinal transplants. The whole recipient group had anti-thymocyte globulin induction followed by tacrolimus and steroids for about three years.

Here immunoSEQ multiplex PCR was the method, and the copy in TCRdb shows in-frame clones only, minus some. The table lists 90,000 to 130,000 clones, approximately 92% of them singletons. About this clone: Antigen specificity is unknown.

The CDR3 runs 12 residues. Germline-derived CDR1 and CDR2 are MNHNS and SASEGT. V was trimmed by 10 bases and J by 4 bases, leaving 13 bases between them. Study-wide findings and caveats: The highest levels of circulating GvH clones went along with early declines in HvG clones after transplant. Allograft clonal ratios (graft-versus-host to host-versus-graft) were high in patients who had graft-donor T cell macrochimerism.

The rearrangement links TRBV6-1 to TRBJ1-1; D ambiguous. This clonotype was sampled from a human donor who was the organ donor for an intestinal transplant. Here the sequenced sample was unstimulated CD4+ T cells sorted from spleen or lymph node cells, taken before transplant. CDR3 DNA: TGTGCCACCTCTCCCCGGGGCACTGAAGCTTTCTTT. It is translated as CATSPRGTEAFF.